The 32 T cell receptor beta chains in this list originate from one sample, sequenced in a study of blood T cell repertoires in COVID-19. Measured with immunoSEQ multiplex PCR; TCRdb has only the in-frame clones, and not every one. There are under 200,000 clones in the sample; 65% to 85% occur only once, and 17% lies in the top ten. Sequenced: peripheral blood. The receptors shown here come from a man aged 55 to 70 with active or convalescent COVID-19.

The CDR3 sequence: CASSPQGGELFF. The DNA for the CDR3 is TGTGCCAGCAGCCCTCAGGGCGGGGAGCTGTTTTTT. This chain connects TRBV27 to TRBJ2-2; a weak D match, TRBD1 (5 bases). The CDR3 extends over 12 amino acids. Germline lookup yields CDR1 MNHEY and CDR2 SMNVEV (reference sequence). The V and J ends lost 6 bases and 7 bases respectively, with 9 bases between them.

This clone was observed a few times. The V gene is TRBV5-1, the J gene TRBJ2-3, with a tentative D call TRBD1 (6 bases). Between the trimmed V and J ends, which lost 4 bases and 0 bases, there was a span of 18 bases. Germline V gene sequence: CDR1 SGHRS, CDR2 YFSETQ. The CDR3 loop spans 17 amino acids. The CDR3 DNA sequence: TGCGCCAGCAGCCGCTTTGCTGCGGACAGTAGCACAGATACGCAGTATTTT. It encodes CASSRFAADSSTDTQYF.

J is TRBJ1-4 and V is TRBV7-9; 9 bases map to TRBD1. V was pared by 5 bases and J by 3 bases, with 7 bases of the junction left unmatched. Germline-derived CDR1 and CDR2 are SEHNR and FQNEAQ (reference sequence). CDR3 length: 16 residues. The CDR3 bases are TGTGCCAGCAGCCTGGGACAGGGTTCGTCTAATGAAAAACTGTTTTTT. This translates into CASSLGQGSSNEKLFF.

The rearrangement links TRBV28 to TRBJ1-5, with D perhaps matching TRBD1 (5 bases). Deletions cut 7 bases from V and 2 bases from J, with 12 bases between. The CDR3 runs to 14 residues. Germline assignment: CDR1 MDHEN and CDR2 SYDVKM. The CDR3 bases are TGTGCCAGCACTAGAGGAGGGGGCAATCAGCCCCAGCATTTT. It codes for CASTRGGGNQPQHF.

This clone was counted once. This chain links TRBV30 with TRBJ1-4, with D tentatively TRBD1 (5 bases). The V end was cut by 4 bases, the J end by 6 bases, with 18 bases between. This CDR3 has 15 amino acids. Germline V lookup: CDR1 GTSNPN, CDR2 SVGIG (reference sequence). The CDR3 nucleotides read TGTGCCTGGACCCAAATGGGGGGGGAATATGAAAAACTGTTTTTT. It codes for CAWTQMGGEYEKLFF.

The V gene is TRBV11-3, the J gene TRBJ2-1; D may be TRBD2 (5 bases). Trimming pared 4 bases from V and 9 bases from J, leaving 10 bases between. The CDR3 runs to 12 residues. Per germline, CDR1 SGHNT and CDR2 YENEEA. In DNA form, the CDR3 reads TGTGCCAGCAGCTCACGGGGTGTTGAGCAGTTCTTC. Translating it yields CASSSRGVEQFF.

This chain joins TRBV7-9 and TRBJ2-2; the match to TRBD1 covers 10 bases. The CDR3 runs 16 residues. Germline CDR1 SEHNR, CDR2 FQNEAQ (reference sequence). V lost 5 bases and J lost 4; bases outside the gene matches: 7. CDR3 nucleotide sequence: TGTGCCAGCAGCCCCGGGACAGGGGTACTCACCGGGGAGCTGTTTTTT. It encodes CASSPGTGVLTGELFF.

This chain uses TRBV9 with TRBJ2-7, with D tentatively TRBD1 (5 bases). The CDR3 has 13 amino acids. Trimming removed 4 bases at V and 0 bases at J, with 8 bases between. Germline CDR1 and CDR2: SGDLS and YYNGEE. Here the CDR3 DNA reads TGTGCCAGCAGCCCAGGGAACTCCTACGAGCAGTACTTC. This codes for CASSPGNSYEQYF. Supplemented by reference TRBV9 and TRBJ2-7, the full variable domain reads DSGVTQTPKHLITATGQRVTLRCSPRSGDLSVYWYQQSLDQGLQFLIQYYNGEERAKGNILERFSAQQFPDLHSELNLSSLELGDSALYFCASSPGNSYEQYFGPGTRLTVT.

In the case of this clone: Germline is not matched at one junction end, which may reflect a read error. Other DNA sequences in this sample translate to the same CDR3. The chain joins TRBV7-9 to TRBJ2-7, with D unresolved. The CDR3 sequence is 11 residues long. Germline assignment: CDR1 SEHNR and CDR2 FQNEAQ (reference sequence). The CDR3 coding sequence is TGTGCCAGCAGCCTTACCTATGAGCAGTACTTC. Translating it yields CASSLTYEQYF.

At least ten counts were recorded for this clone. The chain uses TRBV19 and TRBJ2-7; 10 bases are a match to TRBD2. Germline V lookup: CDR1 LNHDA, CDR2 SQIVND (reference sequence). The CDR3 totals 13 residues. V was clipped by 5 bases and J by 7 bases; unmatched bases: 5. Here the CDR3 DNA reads TGTGCCAGTAGTCCTAGCGGGAGAGGGGAGCAGTACTTC. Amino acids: CASSPSGRGEQYF.

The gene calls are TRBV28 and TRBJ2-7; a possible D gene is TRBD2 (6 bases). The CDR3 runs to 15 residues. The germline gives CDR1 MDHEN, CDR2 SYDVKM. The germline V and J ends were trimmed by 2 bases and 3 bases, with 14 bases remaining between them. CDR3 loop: CASSLRAGTGYEQYF. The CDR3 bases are TGTGCCAGCAGTTTACGGGCGGGAACTGGCTACGAGCAGTACTTC.

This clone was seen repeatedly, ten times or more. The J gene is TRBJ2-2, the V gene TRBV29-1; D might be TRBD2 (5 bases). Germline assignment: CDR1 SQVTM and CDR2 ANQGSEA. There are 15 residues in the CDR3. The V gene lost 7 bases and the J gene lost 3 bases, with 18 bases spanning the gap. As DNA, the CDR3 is TGCAGCGGCCGAAAGGGCGGGTTTTACACCGGGGAGCTGTTTTTT. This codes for CSGRKGGFYTGELFF.

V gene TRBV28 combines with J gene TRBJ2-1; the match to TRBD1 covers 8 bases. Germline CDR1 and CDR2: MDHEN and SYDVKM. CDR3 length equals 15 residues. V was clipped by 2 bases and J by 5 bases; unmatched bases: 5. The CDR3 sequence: CASSLPGGYHNEQFF. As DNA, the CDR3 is TGTGCCAGCAGTTTACCAGGGGGCTATCACAATGAGCAGTTCTTC.

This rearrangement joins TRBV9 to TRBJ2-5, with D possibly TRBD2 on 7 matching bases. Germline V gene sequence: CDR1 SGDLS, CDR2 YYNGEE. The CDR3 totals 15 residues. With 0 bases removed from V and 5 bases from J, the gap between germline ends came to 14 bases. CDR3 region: CASSVGNREGETQYF. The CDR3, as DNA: TGTGCCAGCAGCGTAGGTAACAGGGAGGGGGAGACCCAGTACTTC.

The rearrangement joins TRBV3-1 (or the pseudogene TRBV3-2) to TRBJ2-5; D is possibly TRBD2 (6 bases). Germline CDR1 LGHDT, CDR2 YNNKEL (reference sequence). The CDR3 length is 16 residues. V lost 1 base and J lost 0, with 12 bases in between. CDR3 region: CASSQGGGKYQETQYF. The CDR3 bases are TGTGCCAGCAGCCAAGGAGGCGGGAAGTACCAAGAGACCCAGTACTTC.

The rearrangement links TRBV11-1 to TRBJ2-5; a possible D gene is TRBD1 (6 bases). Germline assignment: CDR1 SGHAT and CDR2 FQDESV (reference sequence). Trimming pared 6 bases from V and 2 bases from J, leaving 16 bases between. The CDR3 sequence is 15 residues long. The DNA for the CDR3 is TGTGCCAGCAGTTTGGACAGCTATCGTCAAGAGACCCAGTACTTC. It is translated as CASSLDSYRQETQYF.

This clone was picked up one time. CDR3 DNA sequence: TGTGCCATCAGTGATTTAGCGAATGAGCAGTTCTTC. Protein sequence: CAISDLANEQFF. The chain carries TRBV10-3 and TRBJ2-1, with D possibly being TRBD2 (5 bases). V was shortened by 3 bases and J by 7 bases, with 7 bases between the two germline ends. This CDR3 region has 12 residues. From germline, CDR1 is ENHRY and CDR2 SYGVKD.

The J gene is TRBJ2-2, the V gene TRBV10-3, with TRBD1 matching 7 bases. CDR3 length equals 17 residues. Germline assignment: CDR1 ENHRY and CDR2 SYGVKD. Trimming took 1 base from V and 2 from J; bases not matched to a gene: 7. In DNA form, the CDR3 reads TGTGCCATCAGTGAGTTTCACAGGGGTCGTAACACCGGGGAGCTGTTTTTT. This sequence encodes CAISEFHRGRNTGELFF.

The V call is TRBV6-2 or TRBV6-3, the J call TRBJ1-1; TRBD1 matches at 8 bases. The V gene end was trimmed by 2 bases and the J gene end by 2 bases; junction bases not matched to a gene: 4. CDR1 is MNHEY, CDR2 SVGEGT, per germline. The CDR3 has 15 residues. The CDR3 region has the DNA TGTGCCAGCAGTTACCCGACAGGGGTAAACACTGAAGCTTTCTTT. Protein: CASSYPTGVNTEAFF.

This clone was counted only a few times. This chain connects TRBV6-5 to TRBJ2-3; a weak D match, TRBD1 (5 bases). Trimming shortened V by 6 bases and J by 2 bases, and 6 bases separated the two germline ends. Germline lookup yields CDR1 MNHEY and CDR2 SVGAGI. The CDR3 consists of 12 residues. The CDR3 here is CASRQDTDTQYF. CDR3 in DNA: TGTGCCAGCAGACAGGACACAGATACGCAGTATTTT.

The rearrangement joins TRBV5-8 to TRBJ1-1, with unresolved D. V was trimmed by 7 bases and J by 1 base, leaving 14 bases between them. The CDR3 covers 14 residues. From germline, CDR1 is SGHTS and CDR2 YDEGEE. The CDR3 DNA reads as TGTGCCAGCCGCGCCCGGAGCGGGAACACTGAAGCTTTCTTT. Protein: CASRARSGNTEAFF.

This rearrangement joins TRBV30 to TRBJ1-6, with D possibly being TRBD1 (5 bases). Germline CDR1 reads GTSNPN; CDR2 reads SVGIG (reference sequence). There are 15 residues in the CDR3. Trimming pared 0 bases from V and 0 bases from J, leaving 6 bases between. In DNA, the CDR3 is TGTGCCTGGAGTGTTGACAGCTCCTATAATTCACCCCTCCACTTT. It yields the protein CAWSVDSSYNSPLHF.

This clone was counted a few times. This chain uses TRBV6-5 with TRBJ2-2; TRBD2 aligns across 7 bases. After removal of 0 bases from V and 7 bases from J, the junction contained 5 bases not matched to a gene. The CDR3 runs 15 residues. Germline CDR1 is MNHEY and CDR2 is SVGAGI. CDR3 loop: CASSYSGEGGGELFF. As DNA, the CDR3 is TGTGCCAGCAGTTACTCGGGGGAGGGAGGCGGGGAGCTGTTTTTT.

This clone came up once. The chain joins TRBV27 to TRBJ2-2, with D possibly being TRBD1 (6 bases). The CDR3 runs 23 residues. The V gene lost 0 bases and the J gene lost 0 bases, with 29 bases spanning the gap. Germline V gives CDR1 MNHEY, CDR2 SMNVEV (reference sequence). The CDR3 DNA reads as TGTGCCAGCAGTTTATCGGGGCTAGGAGCCCGGGACACAGAAAAAACGAACACCGGGGAGCTGTTTTTT. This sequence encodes CASSLSGLGARDTEKTNTGELFF.

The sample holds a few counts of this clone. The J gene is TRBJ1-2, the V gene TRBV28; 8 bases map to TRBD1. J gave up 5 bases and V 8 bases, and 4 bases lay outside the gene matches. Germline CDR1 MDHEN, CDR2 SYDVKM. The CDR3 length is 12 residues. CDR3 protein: CASLDRAYGYTF. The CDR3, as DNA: TGTGCCAGCTTGGACAGGGCGTATGGCTACACCTTC.

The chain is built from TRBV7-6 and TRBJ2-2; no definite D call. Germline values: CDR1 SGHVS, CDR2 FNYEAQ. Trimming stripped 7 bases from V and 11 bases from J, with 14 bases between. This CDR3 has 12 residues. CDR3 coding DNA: TGTGCCAGCACCTCTCCATTGGCCGAGCTGTTTTTT. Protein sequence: CASTSPLAELFF. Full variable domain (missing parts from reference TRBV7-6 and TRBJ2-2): GAGVSQSPRYKVTKRGQDVALRCDPISGHVSLYWYRQALGQGPEFLTYFNYEAQQDKSGLPNDRFSAERPEGSISTLTIQRTEQRDSAMYRCASTSPLAELFFGEGSRLTVL.

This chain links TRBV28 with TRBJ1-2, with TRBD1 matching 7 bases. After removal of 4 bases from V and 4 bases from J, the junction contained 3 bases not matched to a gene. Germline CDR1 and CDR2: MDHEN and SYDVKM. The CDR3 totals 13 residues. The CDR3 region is CASSSTGTYGYTF. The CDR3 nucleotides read TGTGCCAGCAGTTCGACAGGGACCTATGGCTACACCTTC.

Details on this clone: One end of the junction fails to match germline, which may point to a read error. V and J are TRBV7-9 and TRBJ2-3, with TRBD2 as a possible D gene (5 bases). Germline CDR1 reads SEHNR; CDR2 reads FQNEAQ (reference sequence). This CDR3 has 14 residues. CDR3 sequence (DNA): TGTGCCAGCAGCCTAGCTGCGCGCACAGATACGCAGTATTTT. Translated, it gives CASSLAARTDTQYF. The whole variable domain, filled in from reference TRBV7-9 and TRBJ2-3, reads DTGVSQNPRHKITKRGQNVTFRCDPISEHNRLYWYRQTLGQGPEFLTYFQNEAQLEKSRLLSDRFSAERPKGSFSTLEIQRTEQGDSAMYLCASSLAARTDTQYFGPGTRLTVL.

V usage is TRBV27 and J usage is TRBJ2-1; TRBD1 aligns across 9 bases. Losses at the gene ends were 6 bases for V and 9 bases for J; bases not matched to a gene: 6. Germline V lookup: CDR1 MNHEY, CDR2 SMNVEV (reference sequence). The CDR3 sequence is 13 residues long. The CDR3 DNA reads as TGTGCCAGCAGGGGACAGGGCGTCGGTGAGCAGTTCTTC. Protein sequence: CASRGQGVGEQFF.

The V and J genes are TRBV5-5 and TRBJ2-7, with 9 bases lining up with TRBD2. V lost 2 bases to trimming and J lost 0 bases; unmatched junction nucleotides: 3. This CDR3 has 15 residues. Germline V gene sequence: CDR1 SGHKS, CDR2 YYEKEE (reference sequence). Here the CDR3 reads CASSFVTSGSYEQYF. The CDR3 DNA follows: TGTGCCAGCAGCTTTGTGACTAGCGGCTCCTACGAGCAGTACTTC.

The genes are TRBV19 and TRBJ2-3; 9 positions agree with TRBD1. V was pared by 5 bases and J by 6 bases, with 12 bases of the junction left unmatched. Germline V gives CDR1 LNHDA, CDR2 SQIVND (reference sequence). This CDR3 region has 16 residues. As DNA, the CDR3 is TGTGCCAGTAGTCCGAATGCTGGACAGGGGACCGATACGCAGTATTTT. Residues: CASSPNAGQGTDTQYF.

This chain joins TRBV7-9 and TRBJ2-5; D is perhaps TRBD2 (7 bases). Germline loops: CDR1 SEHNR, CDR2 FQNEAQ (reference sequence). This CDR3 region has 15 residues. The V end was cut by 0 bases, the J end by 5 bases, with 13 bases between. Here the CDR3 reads CASSLAGGGLETQYF. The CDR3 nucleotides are TGTGCCAGCAGCTTAGCGGGGGGGGGCCTCGAGACCCAGTACTTC.